Listed below are T cell receptor beta chains from one sample, sequenced in a study of cytomegalovirus exposure and HLA in healthy donors. Here immunoSEQ multiplex PCR was the method, and the copy in TCRdb shows in-frame clones only, minus some. Found here are 90,000 to 130,000 clones; the top ten clones hold approximately 3.7%. The sample comprised PBMCs. These receptors originate from a man aged 25 to 40 in good health and CMV-seronegative. CDR3s include the opening cysteine and the closing phenylalanine or tryptophan. The order of the fields is D gene, V gene, J gene, CDR3 protein, CDR3 DNA. A D gene is named only where the DNA matches it firmly.

.	TRBV7-6	TRBJ2-7	CASSLAGERGLLSEQYF	TGTGCCAGCAGCTTAGCAGGGGAACGGGGACTGCTAAGCGAGCAGTACTTC
.	TRBV7-6	TRBJ1-2	CASGRGKSNYGYTF	TGTGCCAGCGGTCGGGGGAAGAGTAACTATGGCTACACCTTC
.	TRBV19	TRBJ1-1	CASSTRGIMNTEAFF	TGTGCCAGTAGTACCCGGGGAATAATGAACACTGAAGCTTTCTTT
.	TRBV15	TRBJ2-2	CATRGQEDTGELFF	TGTGCCACCAGGGGACAAGAGGACACCGGGGAGCTGTTTTTT
.	TRBV5-1	TRBJ2-5	CASSSLSTVNQETQYF	TGCGCCAGCAGCTCGCTCTCGACAGTAAATCAAGAGACCCAGTACTTC
.	TRBV18	TRBJ1-5	CASSPEMDRLGPQHF	TGTGCCAGCTCACCAGAAATGGACAGATTGGGGCCCCAGCATTTT
TRBD1	TRBV19	TRBJ1-5	CASSISTGGGQPQHF	TGTGCCAGTAGTATATCCACAGGGGGCGGTCAGCCCCAGCATTTT
.	TRBV28	TRBJ1-6	CASSLPGQNSPLHF	TGTGCCAGCAGTTTACCTGGACAGAATTCACCCCTCCACTTT
TRBD2	TRBV27	TRBJ2-5	CASSSLLRAGDRQETQYF	TGTGCCAGCAGTTCCCTACTGAGGGCGGGGGACCGACAAGAGACCCAGTACTTC
TRBD1	TRBV15	TRBJ1-5	CATSTIGTGGDQPQHF	TGTGCCACCAGCACCATCGGGACAGGGGGCGATCAGCCCCAGCATTTT
.	TRBV6-1	TRBJ1-1	CASSSGRGEAFF	TGTGCCAGCAGCAGTGGTCGGGGTGAAGCTTTCTTT
TRBD1	TRBV6-5	TRBJ1-5	CASRRDRRDNQPQHF	TGTGCCAGCAGACGGGACAGGAGGGATAATCAGCCCCAGCATTTT
TRBD2	TRBV4-1	TRBJ2-7	CASSQDVAGGQSYEQYF	TGCGCCAGCAGCCAAGACGTAGCGGGGGGGCAATCCTACGAGCAGTACTTC
.	TRBV4-3	TRBJ1-2	CASSQSTASNYGYTF	TGCGCCAGCAGCCAGTCGACAGCGTCTAACTATGGCTACACCTTC
TRBD2	TRBV7-9	TRBJ2-2	CASSLTLAGGNTGELFF	TGTGCCAGCAGCTTAACCCTAGCGGGGGGAAACACCGGGGAGCTGTTTTTT
TRBD2	TRBV5-1	TRBJ2-1	CASSLSTLAGGDEQFF	TGCGCCAGCAGCTTGTCGACGCTAGCGGGGGGGGATGAGCAGTTCTTC
.	TRBV7-9	TRBJ2-1	CASSLLGATSSYNEQFF	TGTGCCAGCAGCTTATTGGGGGCCACTAGCTCCTACAATGAGCAGTTCTTC
.	TRBV4-3	TRBJ2-6	CASSQDPGAGANVLTF	TGCGCCAGCAGCCAAGATCCGGGTGCTGGGGCCAACGTCCTGACTTTC
TRBD1	TRBV29-1	TRBJ1-1	CSVDRAPNTEAFF	TGCAGCGTAGACAGGGCGCCGAACACTGAAGCTTTCTTT
.	TRBV2	TRBJ2-3	CASSGQGGPDTQYF	TGTGCCAGCAGTGGCCAGGGGGGCCCAGATACGCAGTATTTT
.	TRBV5-1	TRBJ2-4	CASSLRAGTKNIQYF	TGCGCCAGCAGCCTCCGAGCGGGTACCAAAAACATTCAGTACTTC
.	TRBV7-2	TRBJ2-5	CASSFGRGDSQYF	TGTGCCAGCAGCTTCGGCAGGGGCGATTCCCAGTACTTC
.	TRBV5-4	TRBJ1-2	CASSLQGTMGYTF	TGTGCCAGCAGCCTACAGGGAACTATGGGCTACACCTTC
.	TRBV7-9	TRBJ1-5	CASSPGLSNQPQHF	TGTGCCAGCAGCCCGGGACTTAGCAATCAGCCCCAGCATTTT
TRBD2	TRBV19	TRBJ2-1	CASRPGTSGWNEQFF	TGTGCCAGTAGACCCGGGACTAGCGGATGGAATGAGCAGTTCTTC
.	TRBV9	TRBJ1-6	CASSVGQFKDNSPLHF	TGTGCCAGCAGCGTAGGACAGTTTAAGGATAATTCACCCCTCCACTTT
TRBD1	TRBV30	TRBJ1-2	CAWTIDRIGTATVYGYTF	TGTGCCTGGACAATTGACCGAATTGGGACAGCGACGGTCTATGGCTACACCTTC
.	TRBV7-9	TRBJ1-2	CASSLVDTGYTF	TGTGCCAGCAGCTTAGTGGACACTGGCTACACCTTC
.	TRBV7-8	TRBJ1-4	CASSFVGVSEKLFF	TGTGCCAGCAGCTTCGTCGGGGTTTCCGAAAAACTGTTTTTT
TRBD2	TRBV11-2	TRBJ2-7	CASSYAWGGNYEQYF	TGTGCCAGCAGCTACGCCTGGGGAGGGAACTACGAGCAGTACTTC
.	TRBV28	TRBJ2-7	CASSLPRQTTYEQYF	TGTGCCAGCAGTTTACCCAGACAGACCACCTACGAGCAGTACTTC
TRBD2	TRBV5-4	TRBJ2-3	CASSSSGGAFNTQYF	TGTGCCAGCAGCTCGAGCGGGGGGGCTTTTAATACGCAGTATTTT
TRBD1	TRBV5-1	TRBJ2-3	CASSFTGGAGTDTQYF	TGCGCCAGCAGCTTTACAGGGGGTGCTGGCACAGATACGCAGTATTTT
.	TRBV27	TRBJ1-4	CASSPLTGNEKLFF	TGTGCCAGCAGTCCCCTCACGGGTAATGAAAAACTGTTTTTT
TRBD2	TRBV5-1	TRBJ2-2	CASSSTSEPTGELFF	TGCGCCAGCAGCTCCACTAGCGAACCCACCGGGGAGCTGTTTTTT
TRBD2	TRBV19	TRBJ2-1	CASRELAGANEQFF	TGTGCCAGTAGAGAACTAGCGGGGGCAAATGAGCAGTTCTTC
.	TRBV5-1	TRBJ2-5	CASSLGFGQPYQETQYF	TGCGCCAGCAGCTTGGGGTTTGGACAGCCATACCAAGAGACCCAGTACTTC
TRBD1	TRBV5-6	TRBJ1-1	CASSLAAGTVQIVAEAFF	TGTGCCAGCAGCTTGGCCGCCGGGACAGTTCAAATCGTCGCTGAAGCTTTCTTT
TRBD2	TRBV11-1	TRBJ2-7	CASSQRLAGGRRNEQYF	TGTGCCAGCAGCCAAAGACTAGCGGGGGGCCGACGGAACGAGCAGTACTTC
.	TRBV7-2	TRBJ2-7	CASSTKVGIDEQYF	TGTGCCAGCAGCACAAAGGTCGGGATCGACGAGCAGTACTTC
.	TRBV28	TRBJ1-3	CASSPGQPTVYTIYF	TGTGCCAGCAGTCCCGGACAACCAACTGTGTACACCATATATTTT
.	TRBV10-1	TRBJ2-7	CASSDPRREQYF	TGCGCCAGCAGTGACCCCCGGAGGGAGCAGTACTTC
TRBD2	TRBV9	TRBJ2-7	CASSQGTRPEQYF	TGTGCCAGCAGCCAGGGGACTAGGCCCGAGCAGTACTTC
TRBD2	TRBV7-2	TRBJ2-5	CASSLSPTAGQETQYF	TGTGCCAGCAGCTTATCCCCGACAGCGGGGCAAGAGACCCAGTACTTC